A few counts support the clone carrying this TCR beta chain. Its antigen remains unidentified. The data derive from a study of identical twins. Overall study results and limits: Weaker excess sharing between twins was seen in beta out-of-frame sequences. Where out-of-frame alpha sequences were twin-shared, they showed excess low generation probability. Carriage of fewer insertions was seen in abundant cord blood beta clonotypes, whereas memory repertoires showed none.

The CDR3 is 15 residues long. V lost 7 bases, J lost 2 bases, and 12 bases lay in between. cDNA molecules carried unique molecular identifiers, and template switching added a universal primer site. MiXCR, applied by TCRdb to the 5' RACE reads, yields one record per CDR3 protein. The repertoire consists of about 530,000 distinct CDR3 sequences, with 13% to 15% occurring once and the leading ten covering 0.35% to 0.45%. These sequences were also reported in another study, on yellow fever vaccine responses in identical twins.

This sequence joins TRBV12-3 or TRBV12-4 and TRBJ2-6; D may correspond to TRBD1 or TRBD2 (5 bases each). This receptor was identified in a woman under 30 in good health. The sequenced material came from CD4+ T cells sorted from blood. The CDR3 nucleotides read TGTGCCAGCAACCTCGAGGGGACTGGGGCCAACGTCCTGACTTTC. Encoded protein: CASNLEGTGANVLTF.